This T cell receptor beta chain was observed in a study of blood T cell repertoires in COVID-19. The repertoire was sequenced with immunoSEQ multiplex PCR; TCRdb's copy has only in-frame clones and lacks some. The sample yields roughly 230,000 clones, 85% seen once. The study recruited people aged 18 to 89 years across roughly 23 US areas. Clinical history reported by participants formed the basis on which cohorts were assigned. This clone has more than one count but fewer than ten. V shed 2 bases and J shed 1 base, with 10 bases lying between them. Germline lookup yields CDR1 SGHKS and CDR2 YYEKEE (reference sequence). CDR3 length: 15 residues.

The chain is built from TRBV5-5 and TRBJ1-5; D perhaps matches TRBD1 (5 bases). Sequencing input: PBMCs or T cells enriched from blood (not recorded which). This sequence was found in a woman aged 45 to 65 who had been exposed to COVID-19. The CDR3 reads CASSFQGLSNQPQHF. The CDR3 bases are TGTGCCAGCAGCTTCCAGGGATTGAGCAATCAGCCCCAGCATTTT.